This entry describes one T cell receptor (beta chain). Its antigen is not identified. In germline, CDR1 is LNHDA, CDR2 SQIVND (reference sequence). V lost 3 bases and J 2 bases, leaving 20 bases between the germline ends. The CDR3 totals 17 residues. Arm-PCR of CDR3 regions and iRepertoire HTBI primers were the basis on which TCR beta libraries were built. TCRdb recomputed calls from the multiplex PCR reads with MiXCR, one row per CDR3 protein. The sample holds over 350,000 distinct CDR3 sequences; about a fifth are singletons and the top ten take around 20%. This specimen belongs to a study of regulatory T cells in long-lasting Graves disease. About the research overall: Persistent Graves' disease meant over 5 years of antithyroid drugs with positive TSH receptor antibodies.

Whole-study results and caveats: Patients with persistent Graves' had lower TCR diversity than newly diagnosed patients. New patients shared fewer public clonotypes (about 1,000) than persistent patients did (over 2,500).

Time point meaning: persistent/refractory GD, antithyroid drugs over 5 years with positive TRAb. TCR sequences were obtained from RNA taken from PBMCs. The source was peripheral blood mononuclear cells (PBMCs), collected when the disease was refractory, from a patient treated with antithyroid drugs. This chain connects TRBV19 to TRBJ2-7; D is possibly TRBD2 (6 bases). The sequence was collected from a female donor with Graves disease. The chain's CDR3 is CASSMGLWQEGTYEQYF. CDR3 DNA: TGTGCCAGTAGTATGGGTTTATGGCAGGAGGGCACCTACGAGCAGTACTTC.